Listed below are T cell receptor beta chains from one sample, sequenced in a study of cytomegalovirus exposure and HLA in healthy donors. Produced via immunoSEQ multiplex PCR; TCRdb's table is partial and in-frame only. This sample has 85,000 to 130,000 clones, with roughly 84% found just once. Sequencing used PBMCs. The receptors were sampled from a woman younger than 30 in good health and CMV-seronegative. CDR3s include the opening cysteine and the closing phenylalanine or tryptophan. The D gene is left open where the match is weak. For some rows the clone size is stated as once, few or many, or as a class when expanded; others skip it.

CDR3nt: TGTGCCAGCAGCGCTAGCGGGGGGGGAGAGACCCAGTACTTC
CDR3aa: CASSASGGGETQYF
j_gene: TRBJ2-5
abundance: NA
d_gene: TRBD2
v_gene: TRBV11-3

CDR3nt: TGTGCCAGCAGCTCCCAATTTCATAGCACAGATACGCAGTATTTT
CDR3aa: CASSSQFHSTDTQYF
j_gene: TRBJ2-3
abundance: once
d_gene: NA
v_gene: TRBV7-6

CDR3nt: TGTGCCAGCAGTTACGGCAATTCACCCCTCCACTTT
CDR3aa: CASSYGNSPLHF
j_gene: TRBJ1-6
abundance: NA
d_gene: NA
v_gene: TRBV6-5

CDR3nt: TGTGCCAGCAGCCAGTCTTCCTATAATTCACCCCTCCACTTT
CDR3aa: CASSQSSYNSPLHF
j_gene: TRBJ1-6
abundance: NA
d_gene: NA
v_gene: TRBV28

CDR3nt: TGTGCCAGCAGTGACTCGCCAAGCGGGGGGTACAATGAGCAGTTCTTC
CDR3aa: CASSDSPSGGYNEQFF
j_gene: TRBJ2-1
abundance: NA
d_gene: TRBD2
v_gene: TRBV6-4

CDR3nt: TGTGCCAGCAGCTTGCCTAGCGGGGGCCAAGAGACCCAGTACTTC
CDR3aa: CASSLPSGGQETQYF
j_gene: TRBJ2-5
abundance: NA
d_gene: TRBD2
v_gene: TRBV5-4

CDR3nt: TGTGCCAGCAGCGTAGATACTGGGGCCAACGTCCTGACTTTC
CDR3aa: CASSVDTGANVLTF
j_gene: TRBJ2-6
abundance: NA
d_gene: NA
v_gene: TRBV9

CDR3nt: TGTGCCAGCAGTCTAGCGGGATTGTACAATGAGCAGTTCTTC
CDR3aa: CASSLAGLYNEQFF
j_gene: TRBJ2-1
abundance: NA
d_gene: TRBD2
v_gene: TRBV27

CDR3nt: TGTGCCATCAGTGTCGGGGGGGGGACTGAAGCTTTCTTT
CDR3aa: CAISVGGGTEAFF
j_gene: TRBJ1-1
abundance: NA
d_gene: NA
v_gene: TRBV10-3

CDR3nt: TGTGCCAGCAAGCTAAGGGGTAACACCGGGGAGCTGTTTTTT
CDR3aa: CASKLRGNTGELFF
j_gene: TRBJ2-2
abundance: NA
d_gene: NA
v_gene: TRBV7-9

CDR3nt: TGTGCCAGCAGTTTAATGCTTGGGCCATACGAGCAGTACTTC
CDR3aa: CASSLMLGPYEQYF
j_gene: TRBJ2-7
abundance: once
d_gene: NA
v_gene: TRBV27

CDR3nt: TGTGCCAGCAGCGAGGATCTCACGGGCTATGGCTACACCTTC
CDR3aa: CASSEDLTGYGYTF
j_gene: TRBJ1-2
abundance: NA
d_gene: NA
v_gene: TRBV9

CDR3nt: TGTGCCAGCAGGCGGGGGGAGACCCAGTACTTC
CDR3aa: CASRRGETQYF
j_gene: TRBJ2-5
abundance: few
d_gene: TRBD2
v_gene: TRBV11-2

CDR3nt: TGTGCCAGCAGTCGCAGCGTTAATCAACCCCAGCATTTT
CDR3aa: CASSRSVNQPQHF
j_gene: TRBJ1-5
abundance: NA
d_gene: NA
v_gene: TRBV28

CDR3nt: TGTGCCAGCTCACCAAGTTCGCAGACTAGCGGGGGTTACGAGCAGTACTTC
CDR3aa: CASSPSSQTSGGYEQYF
j_gene: TRBJ2-7
abundance: few
d_gene: TRBD2
v_gene: TRBV18

CDR3nt: TGTGCCAGCAGCGTAGGGATTAGCGGTTTGGTGCTCGTTGATGAGCAGTTCTTC
CDR3aa: CASSVGISGLVLVDEQFF
j_gene: TRBJ2-1
abundance: NA
d_gene: NA
v_gene: TRBV9

CDR3nt: TGTGCCAGCTCACCCCGCGCTAGCTCCCAAGAGACCCAGTACTTC
CDR3aa: CASSPRASSQETQYF
j_gene: TRBJ2-5
abundance: NA
d_gene: NA
v_gene: TRBV18

CDR3nt: TGTGCCAGCAGTGTCTCGGATCGGGACAGCTATACCTACGAGCAGTACTTC
CDR3aa: CASSVSDRDSYTYEQYF
j_gene: TRBJ2-7
abundance: NA
d_gene: TRBD1
v_gene: TRBV2

CDR3nt: TGTGCCAGCAGCCAAGATCGCTCAGTTGTTTACGAGCAGTACTTC
CDR3aa: CASSQDRSVVYEQYF
j_gene: TRBJ2-7
abundance: NA
d_gene: NA
v_gene: TRBV4-2

CDR3nt: TGCGCCAGCAGCCAGGTCGTAGCGGGGGACACGCAGTATTTT
CDR3aa: CASSQVVAGDTQYF
j_gene: TRBJ2-3
abundance: NA
d_gene: TRBD2
v_gene: TRBV4-3

CDR3nt: TGTGCCAGCAGCAGCGGGAGGGGCAGGACCTTCACCGGGGAGCTGTTTTTT
CDR3aa: CASSSGRGRTFTGELFF
j_gene: TRBJ2-2
abundance: NA
d_gene: TRBD2
v_gene: TRBV5-5

CDR3nt: TGTGCCAGTAGTATAGAGGCGACAGGGACCCACTACGAGCAGTACTTC
CDR3aa: CASSIEATGTHYEQYF
j_gene: TRBJ2-7
abundance: NA
d_gene: TRBD1
v_gene: TRBV19

CDR3nt: TGTGCCAGCAGTGGTCAGGGGGACGTAGCTGAGCAGTACTTC
CDR3aa: CASSGQGDVAEQYF
j_gene: TRBJ2-7
abundance: NA
d_gene: TRBD1
v_gene: TRBV25-1